This T cell receptor (beta chain) originates from a study of blood T cell repertoires in COVID-19. Background on the study: T cells, B-cell-depleted T cells, or PBMCs supplied cDNA or gDNA.

Sequencing used immunoSEQ multiplex PCR; TCRdb keeps in-frame clones, though not all of them. The sample contains about 110,000 clones, over 55% of which appear only once. The sequence came from a human donor with acute or convalescent COVID-19. The donor label of this sample is uncertain. Sequencing input: peripheral blood.

In DNA form, the CDR3 reads TGTGCCACCAACCCCGGGGGGGGGCTCGCCAATGAGCAGTTCTTC. Translation gives CATNPGGGLANEQFF. The rearrangement joins TRBV15 to TRBJ2-1; 8 positions agree with TRBD2. Trimming removed 7 bases from V and 6 bases from J; junction bases left unmatched: 11. Germline V gene lookup returns CDR1 LNHNV and CDR2 YYDKDF (reference sequence). The length of the CDR3 is 15 residues.